The 20 T cell receptor beta chains below come from one sample, sequenced in a study of spatial heterogeneity in lung cancer. Time point: sample taken at primary tumor resection. The study sequenced unsorted whole RNA from tumor, nontumor lung or frozen PBMC. TCRdb passed the 5' RACE reads through MiXCR, listing each CDR3 protein once. The data show 10,000 to 11,000 distinct CDR3 sequences, around 6.5% seen once. This specimen was PBMCs, taken at surgery. These receptors all stem from a male donor with early-stage non-small cell lung cancer.

Worth noting for this clonotype: As an off-target read in a library built for alpha chains, this beta chain has a frequency of little significance. The chain links TRBV2 to TRBJ2-1; D not resolved. V dropped 6 bases and J dropped 7 bases, with 22 bases sitting between them. Germline loops: CDR1 SNHLY, CDR2 FYNNEI. The length of the CDR3 is 16 residues. The CDR3 spells CASRARWALGVNEQFF. The CDR3 DNA sequence: TGTGCCAGCAGGGCTCGTTGGGCGTTAGGCGTAAATGAGCAGTTCTTC.

Worth noting for this clonotype: A library prepared for alpha chains yielded this beta chain as an off-target read; its size is of little meaning. DNA for the CDR3: TGTGCCAGCAGTGTGGGGGAGGGCCGAGAGACCCAGTACTTC. It encodes CASSVGEGRETQYF. The rearrangement links TRBV5-4 to TRBJ2-5; TRBD2 matches at 7 bases. The CDR3 contains 14 residues. J was trimmed by 4 bases and V by 5 bases; bases with no gene match: 8. The germline CDR1 and CDR2 sequences are SGHNT and YYREEE (reference sequence).

This clonotype was counted at least ten times. The size of this beta chain means little, since it is a stray read in a library made for alpha chains. The chain employs TRBV4-3 and TRBJ1-2; D possibly corresponds to TRBD1 (6 bases). V gave up 0 bases and J gave up 5 bases, with 16 bases separating them. Looked up from germline, CDR1 is LGHNA and CDR2 is YSLEER. This CDR3 is 16 amino acids long. The CDR3 loop reads CASSQDSGALLYGYTF. CDR3 sequence (DNA): TGCGCCAGCAGCCAAGATTCAGGGGCCCTACTGTATGGCTACACCTTC.

This clonotype was found a few times. This beta chain is a stray sequence in a library constructed for alpha chains; its clone size is not meaningful. V gene TRBV6-2 or TRBV6-3 combines with J gene TRBJ2-5, with 11 positions matching TRBD2. Looked up from germline, CDR1 is MNHEY and CDR2 is SVGEGT. This CDR3 is 14 amino acids long. The junction had 5 bases not matched to a gene; V was cut back by 6 bases and J by 5 bases. This chain's CDR3 is CASRLAGVSETQYF. CDR3 sequence (DNA): TGTGCCAGCAGACTAGCGGGAGTAAGTGAGACCCAGTACTTC.

This clonotype came up many times. This beta chain is an off-target read within a library intended for alpha chains, so its frequency means little. The chain links TRBV18 to TRBJ1-1, with D uncertain. This CDR3 contains 16 residues. Germline CDR1 is KGHSH and CDR2 is LQKENI. Trimming took off 0 bases at V and 1 base at J, with 12 bases between the two ends. The CDR3 reads CASSPPFIEENTEAFF. CDR3 bases: TGTGCCAGCTCACCACCTTTTATAGAAGAGAACACTGAAGCTTTCTTT.

At least ten counts were recorded for this clonotype. The library was prepared for alpha chains; this beta chain is a stray read, so its frequency means little. V gene TRBV13 combines with J gene TRBJ2-7, with D possibly TRBD1 on 5 matching bases. Trimming removed 5 bases at V and 3 bases at J, with 17 bases between. The CDR3 length is 15 residues. Looked up from germline, CDR1 is PRHDT and CDR2 is FYEKMQ (reference sequence). The CDR3 sequence: CASSVKWGRIYEQYF. DNA for the CDR3: TGTGCCAGCAGCGTGAAATGGGGCAGAATCTACGAGCAGTACTTC.

With regard to this clonotype: Within a library made for alpha chains, this beta chain is off target, and its count is uninformative. The chain uses TRBV20-1 and TRBJ2-2; D is uncertain. CDR3 length: 13 amino acids. Germline assignment: CDR1 DFQATT and CDR2 SNEGSKA (reference sequence). Trimming took 6 bases from V and 9 from J, leaving 17 bases between them. CDR3 region: CSATDRVRRELFF. The CDR3 bases are TGCAGTGCCACGGACCGGGTTAGGCGGGAGCTGTTTTTT.

This clonotype came up many times. Found in a library prepared for alpha chains, this beta chain is an off-target read, and its abundance has little meaning. The V call is TRBV10-3, the J call TRBJ2-3; D is undetermined. This CDR3 has 15 amino acids. Germline CDR1 and CDR2: ENHRY and SYGVKD. V lost 0 bases, J lost 1 base, and 8 bases lay in between. The CDR3: CAISESTWGTDTQYF. For the CDR3, the DNA is TGTGCCATCAGTGAGTCGACTTGGGGCACAGATACGCAGTATTTT.

This clonotype has a handful of counts. This beta chain is an unintended read in a library built for alpha chains; its size means little. The V gene is TRBV5-1, the J gene TRBJ1-6; no clear D gene. With 0 bases removed from V and 8 bases from J, the gap between germline ends came to 15 bases. The CDR3 contains 16 residues. The germline V gene has CDR1 SGHRS and CDR2 YFSETQ. Written as DNA, the CDR3 is TGCGCCAGCAGCTTGGTAGGAGGGAGAGTGGATTCACCCCTCCACTTT. Protein sequence: CASSLVGGRVDSPLHF.

This clonotype has at least ten counts. Being off target in a library aimed at alpha chains, this beta chain has a size of little meaning. In DNA form, the CDR3 reads TGTGCCAGCAGTTACTCGATGGCCGGACAGCCAATCTCTGGAAACACCATATATTTT. Residues: CASSYSMAGQPISGNTIYF. This chain uses TRBV6-6 with TRBJ1-3, with TRBD1 as a possible D gene (6 bases). The germline CDR1 and CDR2 sequences are MNHNY and SVGAGI (reference sequence). This CDR3 is built from 19 residues. With 0 bases removed from V and 0 bases from J, the gap between germline ends came to 18 bases.

Notes on this clonotype: In a library made to pick up alpha chains, this beta chain is a stray read with a size that means little. V usage is TRBV10-3 and J usage is TRBJ2-1; D is perhaps TRBD1 (7 bases). This CDR3 has 13 amino acids. From germline, CDR1 is ENHRY and CDR2 SYGVKD. V lost 10 bases, J lost 6 bases, and 16 bases lay in between. The CDR3 DNA reads as TGTGCCACCGACCCCCAGGGGGGCAATGAGCAGTTCTTC. This sequence encodes CATDPQGGNEQFF.

This clonotype was detected many times. This beta chain was picked up by a library intended for alpha chains and is off target, so its count carries little meaning. The chain employs TRBV11-2 and TRBJ2-5, with D unresolved. The CDR3 extends over 11 amino acids. Trimming stripped 0 bases from V and 4 bases from J, with 0 bases between. Looked up from germline, CDR1 is SGHAT and CDR2 is FQNNGV. The CDR3 protein is CASSLEETQYF. The CDR3 DNA reads TGTGCCAGCAGCTTAGAAGAGACCCAGTACTTC.

Many counts were recorded for this clonotype. This beta chain came through as a stray read in a library set up for alpha chains, and its size says little. The gene calls are TRBV3-1 and TRBJ2-5, with D possibly matching TRBD2 (6 bases). This CDR3 spans 17 amino acids. The V end lost 3 bases, the J end lost 0 bases, and 17 bases lay between the germline ends. Germline lookup yields CDR1 LGHDT and CDR2 YNNKEL (reference sequence). CDR3 region: CASSHHLLAAYQETQYF. The CDR3 DNA follows: TGTGCCAGCAGCCACCACCTTTTAGCGGCGTACCAAGAGACCCAGTACTTC.

This clonotype is labeled as medium-sized. Found in a library prepared for alpha chains, this beta chain is an off-target read, and its abundance has little meaning. This chain links TRBV2 with TRBJ1-2, with D possibly being TRBD1 (5 bases). The germline gives CDR1 SNHLY, CDR2 FYNNEI. The CDR3 spans 15 residues. V was cut by 4 bases and J by 3 bases, with 15 bases left in between. The CDR3 DNA reads TGTGCCAGCAGTGGACTCAAGGGAGGGGACTATGGCTACACCTTC. Translating it yields CASSGLKGGDYGYTF.

A remark on this clonotype: This beta chain is off target for a library built for alpha chains, so its abundance means little. The chain joins TRBV7-9 to TRBJ2-5; the D gene could be TRBD1 or TRBD2 (5 bases each). This CDR3 contains 14 residues. Germline lookup yields CDR1 SEHNR and CDR2 FQNEAQ (reference sequence). V was cut by 6 bases and J by 2 bases, with 13 bases left in between. The CDR3 DNA sequence: TGTGCCAGCAGGGGACGGTGGGGACAAGAGACCCAGTACTTC. Residues: CASRGRWGQETQYF.

There are many counts of this clonotype. For a library built for alpha chains, this beta chain is a stray read; little rests on its size. This chain connects TRBV7-3 to TRBJ2-3; perhaps TRBD2 as D (5 bases). Trimming left V 3 bases short and J 5 bases short, with 9 bases between. The CDR3 is 13 residues long. Looked up from germline, CDR1 is SGHTA and CDR2 is FQGTGA. CDR3 amino acids: CASSFDRGDTQYF. The CDR3 DNA is TGTGCCAGCAGCTTCGACCGGGGAGATACGCAGTATTTT.

This clonotype was found many times. In a library made to pick up alpha chains, this beta chain is a stray read with a size that means little. The chain carries TRBV29-1 and TRBJ2-7, with 7 bases aligning to TRBD1. J was trimmed by 2 bases and V by 6 bases; bases with no gene match: 4. CDR1 is SQVTM and CDR2 is ANQGSEA in the germline V gene. The CDR3 consists of 12 residues. The CDR3 loop reads CSVWTGAYEQYF. Written as DNA, the CDR3 is TGCAGCGTGTGGACAGGAGCCTACGAGCAGTACTTC.

About this clonotype itself: This beta chain appears as a stray read in a library generated for alpha chains; its size is not informative. The chain combines TRBV6-5 with TRBJ2-5; unclear D gene. Germline V lookup: CDR1 MNHEY, CDR2 SVGAGI. The CDR3 contains 14 residues. Trimming cost V 5 bases and J 3 bases, with 13 bases left between them. In nucleotides, the CDR3 is TGTGCCAGCAGTCGCCGGCCGGGCAAAGAGACCCAGTACTTC. This translates into CASSRRPGKETQYF.

This clonotype was seen ten or more times. This beta chain slipped into a library made for alpha chains as a stray read, so its size is not meaningful. The J gene is TRBJ2-7, the V gene TRBV5-5; 9 bases are shared with TRBD2. This CDR3 is 16 amino acids long. The junction had 10 bases not matched to a gene; V was cut back by 1 base and J by 5 bases. CDR1 and CDR2 (germline): SGHKS, YYEKEE (reference sequence). CDR3 sequence reads: CASSLRALAGSHEQYF. Written as DNA, the CDR3 is TGTGCCAGCAGCTTGAGGGCCCTAGCGGGATCTCACGAGCAGTACTTC.

In the case of this clonotype: This beta chain turned up in a library designed for alpha chains; as an off-target read, its abundance says little. The V gene is TRBV3-1, the J gene TRBJ2-7; D is ambiguous. V lost 0 bases, J lost 4 bases, and 4 bases lay in between. This CDR3 has 12 residues. The V gene's germline CDR1 is LGHDT and CDR2 YNNKEL (reference sequence). CDR3 nucleotides: TGTGCCAGCAGCCAAGAACAGTACGAGCAGTACTTC. It encodes CASSQEQYEQYF.